This is a list of T cell receptor beta chains from one sample in a study of radiotherapy plus CTLA-4 blockade in lung cancer. Assay: immunoSEQ multiplex PCR; the TCRdb copy retains only in-frame clones and omits some. The sample shows 60,000 to 70,000 clones, over 75% of them seen only once. This sample comprised peripheral blood, obtained from a patient treated with radiotherapy plus ipilimumab. The source of these receptors is a human donor with non-small cell lung cancer who had a partial response to radiotherapy plus ipilimumab. CDR3s include the opening cysteine and the closing phenylalanine or tryptophan. Fields, in order: J gene, V gene, clone size, D gene, CDR3 DNA, CDR3 protein. The D gene is left open where the match is weak. Clone size is shown for a subset of rows, as once, few, many or a class of expanded clone.

>TRBJ1-3|TRBV7-2|.|.
TGTGCCAGCAGCTTAGGTCCGGGATCTGGAAACACCATATATTTT
CASSLGPGSGNTIYF
>TRBJ2-6|TRBV11-2|few|.
TGTGCCAGCAGCTTAGACCACAGGGCTTGGGTCCTGACTTTC
CASSLDHRAWVLTF
>TRBJ2-3|TRBV27|.|.
TGTGCCAGCAGTTTACCCAGGGGTTCAGATACGCAGTATTTT
CASSLPRGSDTQYF
>TRBJ2-1|TRBV20-1|.|.
TGCAGTGCTAGGGGATCAGGGGAGCAGTTCTTC
CSARGSGEQFF
>TRBJ2-3|TRBV9|.|TRBD2
TGTGCCAGCAGCGTAGCTACTAGCGGGGGGATCACAGATACGCAGTATTTT
CASSVATSGGITDTQYF
>TRBJ2-1|TRBV28|.|.
TGTGCCAGCAGTTTCCCCCTCAGCGGCGGGCACAATGAGCAGTTCTTC
CASSFPLSGGHNEQFF
>TRBJ2-2|TRBV7-3|.|.
TGTGCCAGCAGCTTACTTAGCGTTGATAACACCGGGGAGCTGTTTTTT
CASSLLSVDNTGELFF
>TRBJ1-5|TRBV6-1|medium-sized|.
TGTGCCAGCAGTGAACTCGCGGGTTATAGCAATCAGCCCCAGCATTTT
CASSELAGYSNQPQHF
>TRBJ2-1|TRBV7-9|.|TRBD2
TGTGCCAGCAGCTTGGATCTACTAGCGGGAGCTCTCAATGAGCAGTTCTTC
CASSLDLLAGALNEQFF
>TRBJ2-1|TRBV20-1|.|.
TGCAGTGCTAGAGATCTAGACTATCCGTTCTTC
CSARDLDYPFF
>TRBJ2-7|TRBV2|few|TRBD2
TGTGCCAGCAACAAAGGGGCTAGCGGAAACTACGAGCAGTACTTC
CASNKGASGNYEQYF
>TRBJ2-7|TRBV4-1|.|TRBD2
TGCGCCAGCAGCCAAGATGTGGCTCTTTTTAGCGGGAGGATCTACGAGCAGTACTTC
CASSQDVALFSGRIYEQYF
>TRBJ2-6|TRBV4-2|.|.
TGTGCCAGCAGCCAAGACCTCCGAGGGTCTGGGGCCAACGTCCTGACTTTC
CASSQDLRGSGANVLTF